What follows describes a single T cell receptor (beta chain). This clonotype has a single count. No cognate antigen has been identified for it. One end of the junction is discordant with germline, which a read error may explain. This record comes from a study of blood T cells in healthy people across ages (dated by TCRdb to between 2015 and 2016). Regarding the complete study: In model experiments, template switching captured roughly one uniquely barcoded TCR beta cDNA molecule for every two T cells. Two additional independent replicas of 1 million unique cDNA reads from the same blood draw were analyzed for two donors (one aged 18 to 30 and one aged 80 or older). Using deep sequencing normalized with unique cDNA molecular identifiers, the study measured how TCR beta repertoire diversity changes with age. Donors were grouped into four age groups: young (average roughly 17 years), middle-aged (39), aged (about 59) and long-lived (just over 80). To avoid experimental bias, donors of different ages were spread randomly across the sequencing lanes.

Library prep was done by 5' RACE. Sequencer: Illumina HiSeq 2500. A second PCR of about 7 to 12 cycles was run with a J-beta primer mix and a sample-barcoded 5' primer. Each TCR beta cDNA molecule received a unique molecular identifier from a template-switch 5' adaptor carrying 12 random nucleotides. Each sample yielded at least 3 million CDR3-containing paired-end reads. The Mint cDNA synthesis kit, primed by a TRBC-specific oligonucleotide, was used to synthesize first-strand cDNA from all RNA. After uracil-DNA glycosylase treatment, a first 18-cycle PCR used universal primers M1SS and BC2_uni_R on all cDNA. The paper's data handling went like this. For normalization, 1 million high-quality reads were randomly selected from each sample, with every read carrying a distinct molecular identifier. Instead of being binned into consensus sequences, reads with shared molecular identifiers were discarded. MiTCR, run with a Q25 quality threshold and the strictest error-elimination algorithm, handled CDR3 identification, clonotype clustering and error correction. A nonparametric unseen species model with Euler transformation was used to estimate lower-bound total TCR beta diversity. Using fastp trimming at Q25 and MiXCR clonotype assembly, TCRdb reanalyzed the public sequencing data and kept in-frame beta chains. Here each entry gathers all rows of one CDR3 protein and keeps the most common genes and DNA. The V and J calls here are based on TCRdb, not the publication. The sample includes about 970,000 distinct CDR3 sequences, with roughly half observed a single time. The ten largest clones represent about 22% of the sample.

Donors were a few dozen systemically healthy Caucasian individuals from Russia aged roughly 6 to 90 years. Ten milliliters of peripheral blood were drawn from each donor into EDTA-treated Vacutainer tubes. Ficoll-Paque density-gradient centrifugation was used to isolate PBMCs, with at least 7 million per sample. Total RNA was extracted from PBMCs with Trizol reagent, with at least 6 micrograms obtained per sample. For every donor, flow cytometry on a PBMC aliquot measured the percentage of naive CD45RAhigh/CD27high T cells. Beyond this particular receptor, the publication reports: The percentage of naive T cells measured by flow cytometry correlated strongly with observed TCR beta diversity. Observed TCR beta diversity per million T cells fell roughly linearly with age, and a significant reduction was already apparent by age around 40. Total diversity estimates from one million sequenced T cells were considered lower bounds and underestimates. The CMV infection status of donors was not known, potentially confounding age-related changes in expanded clonotypes. Bulk unsorted PBMC profiling prevented conclusive comparison of naive and antigen-experienced compartments. Compared with the aged group, more naive CD4+ T cells, fewer expanded clones and increased TCR diversity were shown by the long-lived group, suggesting age selection.

The TCR originated in a woman between 55 and 75 years old in good health. The source material was blood.

The encoded CDR3 is CASSPTGLVSYNERFF. The nucleotides read TGCGCCAGCAGCCCGACGGGACTCGTATCCTACAATGAGCGGTTCTTC. Recombination connected TRBV5-1 to TRBJ2-1, with TRBD2 as a weak D call on 6 bases. The CDR3 numbers 16 residues from cysteine through phenylalanine. The read is trimmed to its CDR3 DNA, 48 bases read in frame from base 1. Via the germline V gene, CDR1 is SGHRS and CDR2 YFSETQ. Full variable domain (CDR3 extended with the reference TRBV5-1 and TRBJ2-1 proteins): KAGVTQTPRYLIKTRGQQVTLSCSPISGHRSVSWYQQTPGQGLQFLFEYFSETQRNKGNFPGRFSGRQFSNSRSEMNVSTLELGDSALYLCASSPTGLVSYNERFFGPGTRLTVL.